This TCR beta chain was recorded in a study of blood T cell repertoires in COVID-19. Study-level background: T cells, B-cell-depleted T cells, or PBMCs provided the cDNA or gDNA that served as material.

With 1 base removed from V and 0 bases from J, the gap between germline ends came to 13 bases. Germline CDR1 MGHRA, CDR2 YSYEKL. This CDR3 has 17 residues. Here immunoSEQ multiplex PCR was the method, and the copy in TCRdb shows in-frame clones only, minus some. The sample includes 240,000 or so clones, around 83% seen only once; the top ten take over 7.5%. Source material: peripheral blood. The rearrangement links TRBV4-1 to TRBJ1-3, with D maybe TRBD1 (6 bases). The source is a woman older than 75 with acute or convalescent COVID-19. The CDR3 spells CASSQVGTSYSGNTIYF. In DNA form, the CDR3 reads TGCGCCAGCAGCCAAGTCGGGACATCCTACTCTGGAAACACCATATATTTT.